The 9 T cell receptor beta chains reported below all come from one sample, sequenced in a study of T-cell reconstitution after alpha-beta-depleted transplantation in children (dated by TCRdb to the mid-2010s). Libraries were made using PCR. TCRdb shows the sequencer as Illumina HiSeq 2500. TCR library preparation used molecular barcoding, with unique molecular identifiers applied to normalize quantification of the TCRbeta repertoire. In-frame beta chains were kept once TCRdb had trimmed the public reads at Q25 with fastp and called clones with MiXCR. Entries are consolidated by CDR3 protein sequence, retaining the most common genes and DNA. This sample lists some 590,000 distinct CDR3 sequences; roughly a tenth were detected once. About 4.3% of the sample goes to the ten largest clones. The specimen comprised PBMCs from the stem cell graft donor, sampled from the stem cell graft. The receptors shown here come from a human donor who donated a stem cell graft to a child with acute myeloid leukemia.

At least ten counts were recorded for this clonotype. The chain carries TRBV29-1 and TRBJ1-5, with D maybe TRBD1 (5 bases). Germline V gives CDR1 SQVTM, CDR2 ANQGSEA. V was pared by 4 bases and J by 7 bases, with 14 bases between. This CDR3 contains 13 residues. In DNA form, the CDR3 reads TGCAGCGTTGCGGGGGGAGGAGGACAGCCCCAGCATTTT. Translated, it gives CSVAGGGGQPQHF.

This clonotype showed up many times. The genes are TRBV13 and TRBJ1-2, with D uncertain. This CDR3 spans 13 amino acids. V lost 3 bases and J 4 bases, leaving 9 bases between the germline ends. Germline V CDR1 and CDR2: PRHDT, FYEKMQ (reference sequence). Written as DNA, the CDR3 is TGTGCCAGCAGCTTGGCGACGGGCTATGGCTACACCTTC. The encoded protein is CASSLATGYGYTF.

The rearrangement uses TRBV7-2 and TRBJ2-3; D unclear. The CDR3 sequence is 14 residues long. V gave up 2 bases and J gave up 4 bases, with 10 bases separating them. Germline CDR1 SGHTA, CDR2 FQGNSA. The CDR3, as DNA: TGTGCCAGCAGCTTACGCGGTAGGGCAGATACGCAGTATTTT. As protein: CASSLRGRADTQYF.

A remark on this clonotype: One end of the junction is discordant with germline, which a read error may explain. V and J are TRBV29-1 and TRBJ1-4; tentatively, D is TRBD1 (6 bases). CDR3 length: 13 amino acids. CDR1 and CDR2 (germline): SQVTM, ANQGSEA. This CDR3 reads CSVEGGGPEKLFF. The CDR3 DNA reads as TGCAGCGTGGAAGGAGGGGGTCCTGAAAAACTGTTTTTT.

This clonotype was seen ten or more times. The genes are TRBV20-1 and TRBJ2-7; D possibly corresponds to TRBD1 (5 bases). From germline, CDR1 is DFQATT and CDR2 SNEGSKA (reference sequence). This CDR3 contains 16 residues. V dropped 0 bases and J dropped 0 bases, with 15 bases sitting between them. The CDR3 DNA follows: TGCAGTGCTAGAGATCGGCAGGGAAGGGTCTCCTACGAGCAGTACTTC. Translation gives CSARDRQGRVSYEQYF.

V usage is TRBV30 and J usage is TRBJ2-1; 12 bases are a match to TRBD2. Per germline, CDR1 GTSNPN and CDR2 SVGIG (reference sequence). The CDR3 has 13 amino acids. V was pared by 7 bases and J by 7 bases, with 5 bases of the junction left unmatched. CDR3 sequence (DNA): TGTGCCTTCGGACTAGCGGGACCGAATGAGCAGTTCTTC. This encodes CAFGLAGPNEQFF.

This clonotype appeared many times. CDR3 sequence reads: CSAREGSGIVYEQYF. CDR3 sequence (DNA): TGCAGTGCTCGCGAGGGTAGCGGGATAGTCTACGAGCAGTACTTC. The chain employs TRBV20-1 and TRBJ2-7, with 8 nucleotides matching TRBD2. CDR1 and CDR2 from the germline V gene are DFQATT and SNEGSKA (reference sequence). V was clipped by 5 bases and J by 3 bases; unmatched bases: 12. The CDR3 sequence is 15 residues long.

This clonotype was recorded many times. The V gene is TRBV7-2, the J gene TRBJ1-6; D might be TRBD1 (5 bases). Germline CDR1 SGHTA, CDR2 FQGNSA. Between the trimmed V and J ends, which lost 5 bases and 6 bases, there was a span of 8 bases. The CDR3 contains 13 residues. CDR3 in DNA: TGTGCCAGCAGCGGACAACCTAATTCACCCCTCCACTTT. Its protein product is CASSGQPNSPLHF. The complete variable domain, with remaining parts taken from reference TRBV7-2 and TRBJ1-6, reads GAGVSQSPSNKVTEKGKDVELRCDPISGHTALYWYRQSLGQGLEFLIYFQGNSAPDKSGLPSDRFSAERTGGSVSTLTIQRTQQEDSAVYLCASSGQPNSPLHFGNGTRLTVT.

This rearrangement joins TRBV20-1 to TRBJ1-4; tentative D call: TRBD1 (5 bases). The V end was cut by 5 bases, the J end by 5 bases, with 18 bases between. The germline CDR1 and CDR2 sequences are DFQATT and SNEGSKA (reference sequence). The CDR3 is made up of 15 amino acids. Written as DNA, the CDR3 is TGCAGTGCTTTGCCCTCCAGGGCTGGAAATGAAAAACTGTTTTTT. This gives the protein CSALPSRAGNEKLFF.